The clone carrying this TCR beta chain was recorded once. These data come from a study of blood T cell repertoires in COVID-19. Whole-study context: Material from acute and convalescent COVID-19 was sourced from the United States, Italy and Spain.

Deletions cut 3 bases from V and 3 bases from J, with 8 bases between. The CDR3 runs to 14 residues. Germline CDR1 reads LGHDT; CDR2 reads YNNKEL (reference sequence). Repertoires were generated with immunoSEQ multiplex PCR, while TCRdb's copy carries only in-frame clones and drops some. The sample yields roughly 240,000 clones, 83% seen once. The TCR was taken from a man between 60 and 75 years old who had recovered from COVID-19. J is TRBJ2-2 and V is TRBV3-1 (or the pseudogene TRBV3-2); the D gene is possibly TRBD1 (6 bases). The sequenced sample was peripheral blood. The CDR3 DNA sequence: TGTGCCAGCAGCCACTGGACAGACACCGGGGAGCTGTTTTTT. This sequence encodes CASSHWTDTGELFF.